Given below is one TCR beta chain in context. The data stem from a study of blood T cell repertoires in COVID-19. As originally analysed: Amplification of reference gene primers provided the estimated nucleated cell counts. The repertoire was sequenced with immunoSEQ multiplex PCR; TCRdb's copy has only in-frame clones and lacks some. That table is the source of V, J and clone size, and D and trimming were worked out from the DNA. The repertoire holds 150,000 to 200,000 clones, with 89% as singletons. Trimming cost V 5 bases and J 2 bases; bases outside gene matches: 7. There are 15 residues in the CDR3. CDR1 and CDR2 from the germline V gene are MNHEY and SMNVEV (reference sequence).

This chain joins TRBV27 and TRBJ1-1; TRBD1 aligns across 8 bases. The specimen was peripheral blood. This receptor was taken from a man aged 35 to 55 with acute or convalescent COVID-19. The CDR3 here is CASSPYGQGNTEAFF. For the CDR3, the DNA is TGTGCCAGCAGTCCCTACGGACAGGGTAACACTGAAGCTTTCTTT.